What follows is one T cell receptor (beta chain) and its context. What antigen it recognizes has not been identified. Per-base quality was not reported, and no clone a single base away is much larger than it. These data belong to a study of blood T cell repertoires in COVID-19 (dated by TCRdb to 2020 to 2021). The study in broad terms: The collaborator samples originated in the United States, Italy and Spain and spanned the acute and convalescent phases of COVID-19. The material from the prospective study consisted of cDNA or gDNA derived from T cells, B-cell-depleted T cells, or PBMCs. Deeply sampled blood TCRbeta repertoires from subjects exposed to, actively infected with, or recovered from COVID-19 were included in the dataset. The repertoires were made available in a free public database intended to serve as a resource for research on the immune response to SARS-CoV-2. The samples were drawn from two sources: the first 160 participants of the ongoing ImmuneRACE study, and approximately 1,300 subjects contributed by 6 global collaborators. A de-identified subject ID, COVID-19 status, age in years and sex were almost always included in the sample metadata. HLA class I and class II types, where available, came from metadata supplied by the sample provider rather than from assay-based typing.

Participants in the prospective study were aged roughly 18 to 100 years, lived in 24 United States geographic areas, and enrolled through a virtual design. In the prospective study, cohorts were assigned on the basis of participant-reported clinical history obtained from a screening survey and a study questionnaire. In the prospective study, mobile phlebotomists collected whole blood, serum and a nasopharyngeal or oropharyngeal swab from each participant. Prospective study participants could optionally give additional blood draws and questionnaires over a roughly 2-month period. Before DNA extraction, blood samples from the prospective study were shipped at room temperature or frozen. The study at large found these results: The quantity of clinical and demographic metadata differed by source and by participant and was supplied without curation.

CDR1 and CDR2 are read off the germline V gene as SGHRS and YFSETQ. The trim is 4 bases for V and 2 bases for J, with a gap of 12 bases between the germline ends. The CDR3 numbers 15 residues from cysteine through phenylalanine. The only DNA kept is the CDR3, 45 bases in frame from the first base. TCRbeta CDR3 regions were amplified from genomic DNA using the immunoSEQ Assay, a bias-controlled multiplex PCR. On the authors' methods: The number of nucleated cells in each sample was estimated by amplification of reference gene primers within the assay. To quantify the absolute abundance of each unique TCRbeta CDR3 rearrangement, sequence reads were collapsed and filtered. For each sample, productive Simpson clonality was calculated by taking the square root of Simpson's diversity index across productive rearrangements. TCRdb carries this immuneACCESS record with in-frame sequences only. Its versions omit some clonotypes, under half of them owing to an unresolved V gene in the studies checked, with the rest unexplained. V, J and clone size reflect that table, while D and trimming were determined from the DNA. The sample table contains 150,000 to 200,000 clones; only one count was recorded for over 75% of them. 5.6% of the sample lies in the top ten.

The TCR comes from a woman aged 35 to 49 with acute COVID-19. This receptor chain uses TRBV5-1 and TRBJ2-2; TRBD2 is a weak D gene call, 6 bases matching. Specimen: PBMCs or T cells enriched from blood (not recorded which). The CDR3: CASSPDYTNTGELFF. The nucleotides read TGCGCCAGCAGCCCGGACTATACTAACACCGGGGAGCTGTTTTTT. Here the CDR3 is joined to the reference TRBV5-1 and TRBJ2-2 genes, and the full variable domain is: KAGVTQTPRYLIKTRGQQVTLSCSPISGHRSVSWYQQTPGQGLQFLFEYFSETQRNKGNFPGRFSGRQFSNSRSEMNVSTLELGDSALYLCASSPDYTNTGELFFGEGSRLTVL.